These 23 T cell receptor beta chains originate from one sample sequenced in a study of identical twins. Using its own MiXCR run on the 5' RACE reads, TCRdb lists one record per CDR3 protein. In the table there are 200,000 to 250,000 distinct CDR3 sequences, around 7.6% of which are singletons. This sample also belongs to another study, concerning yellow fever vaccine responses in identical twins.

The sequenced material came from CD8+ T cells sorted from blood. These receptor sequences come from a woman between 18 and 29 years old in good health.

Ten or more counts support this clonotype. The chain recombines TRBV7-9 with TRBJ2-1, with D hard to call. The germline CDR1 and CDR2 sequences are SEHNR and FQNEAQ (reference sequence). V was pared by 3 bases and J by 6 bases, with 6 bases between. This CDR3 comprises 12 residues. For the CDR3, the DNA is TGTGCCAGCAGCTTCTTTTTCAATGAGCAGTTCTTC. Protein: CASSFFFNEQFF.

This clonotype was seen repeatedly, ten times or more. The chain links TRBV5-1 to TRBJ1-1; 8 nucleotides line up with TRBD1. There are 16 residues in the CDR3. Germline V lookup: CDR1 SGHRS, CDR2 YFSETQ. V was clipped by 4 bases and J by 0 bases; unmatched bases: 8. The CDR3 reads CASSPRQGFVNTEAFF. The DNA of the CDR3 is TGCGCCAGCAGCCCCCGACAGGGGTTCGTGAACACTGAAGCTTTCTTT.

This clonotype was observed a few times. The chain recombines TRBV7-6 with TRBJ2-1; D might be TRBD2 (6 bases). This CDR3 has 15 amino acids. CDR1 is SGHVS and CDR2 is FNYEAQ in the germline V gene. The ends were cut back, 4 bases at V and 3 bases at J, with 13 bases in the middle. CDR3 sequence reads: CASSSAGSFYNEQFF. The DNA of the CDR3 is TGTGCCAGCAGCTCGGCCGGGAGTTTCTACAATGAGCAGTTCTTC. The whole variable domain, filled in from reference TRBV7-6 and TRBJ2-1, reads GAGVSQSPRYKVTKRGQDVALRCDPISGHVSLYWYRQALGQGPEFLTYFNYEAQQDKSGLPNDRFSAERPEGSISTLTIQRTEQRDSAMYRCASSSAGSFYNEQFFGPGTRLTVL.

This clonotype has at least ten counts. This chain uses TRBV12-3 or TRBV12-4 with TRBJ2-5; D might be TRBD1 (6 bases). V lost 2 bases and J 1 base, leaving 11 bases between the germline ends. This CDR3 spans 15 amino acids. CDR3 bases: TGTGCCAGCAGTTTAACCCAGGGGAGCCAAGAGACCCAGTACTTC. This translates into CASSLTQGSQETQYF.

This clonotype has a count of ten or more. This rearrangement joins TRBV29-1 to TRBJ2-7; D could derive from TRBD1 or TRBD2 (6 bases each). Looked up from germline, CDR1 is SQVTM and CDR2 is ANQGSEA. With 0 bases removed from V and 0 bases from J, the gap between germline ends came to 12 bases. CDR3 size: 15 residues. CDR3 in DNA: TGCAGCGTTGAAGATCGGAGGGGGAGCTCCTACGAGCAGTACTTC. It codes for CSVEDRRGSSYEQYF.

This clonotype has a count of ten or more. The V gene is TRBV7-2, the J gene TRBJ2-1, with D tentatively TRBD1 or TRBD2 (5 bases each). Trimming removed 5 bases from V and 7 bases from J, with 12 bases in between. Germline-derived CDR1 and CDR2 are SGHTA and FQGNSA. This CDR3 is 13 amino acids long. CDR3 DNA: TGTGCCAGCAGCACTGGGACGCCAAATGAGCAGTTCTTC. It encodes CASSTGTPNEQFF. Looking up the rest from reference TRBV7-2 and TRBJ2-1 gives the full variable domain: GAGVSQSPSNKVTEKGKDVELRCDPISGHTALYWYRQSLGQGLEFLIYFQGNSAPDKSGLPSDRFSAERTGGSVSTLTIQRTQQEDSAVYLCASSTGTPNEQFFGPGTRLTVL.

This clonotype was found a few times. The rearrangement uses TRBV6-5 and TRBJ1-3; 7 nucleotides match TRBD1. Germline V CDR1 and CDR2: MNHEY, SVGAGI. V was pared by 0 bases and J by 2 bases, with 7 bases of the junction left unmatched. The CDR3 sequence is 17 residues long. The CDR3 sequence is CASSYSSPGGAGNTIYF. As DNA, the CDR3 is TGTGCCAGCAGTTACTCGTCCCCAGGGGGTGCTGGAAACACCATATATTTT.

This clonotype was found a few times. As DNA, the CDR3 is TGTGCCACCAGCCCGAGGCCCGGGCGAAATGAAAAACTGTTTTTT. Translating gives CATSPRPGRNEKLFF. The V gene is TRBV27, the J gene TRBJ1-4; D gene unclear. V was clipped by 10 bases and J by 5 bases, with 20 bases between them. This CDR3 region has 15 residues. CDR1 is MNHEY and CDR2 is SMNVEV in the germline V gene (reference sequence).

This clonotype appeared many times. The V gene is TRBV5-1, the J gene TRBJ1-2; 7 bases line up with TRBD1. Germline V gene data show CDR1 as SGHRS and CDR2 as YFSETQ. Trimming cost V 4 bases and J 0 bases; bases outside gene matches: 6. The CDR3 is made up of 15 amino acids. CDR3 loop: CASSTRDSPNYGYTF. In nucleotides, the CDR3 is TGCGCCAGCAGCACCCGGGACAGCCCTAACTATGGCTACACCTTC.

The chain is built from TRBV7-9 and TRBJ2-2; unclear D gene. Trimming pared 5 bases from V and 1 base from J, leaving 11 bases between. This CDR3 has 15 amino acids. CDR1 is SEHNR, CDR2 FQNEAQ, per germline (reference sequence). The CDR3 protein is CASSPLGGNTGELFF. DNA for the CDR3: TGTGCCAGCAGCCCCCTGGGTGGGAACACCGGGGAGCTGTTTTTT.

This clonotype was counted ten times or more. The V call is TRBV20-1, the J call TRBJ1-2; D ambiguous. Trimming removed 1 base at V and 3 bases at J, with 6 bases between. This CDR3 has 12 residues. Germline loops: CDR1 DFQATT, CDR2 SNEGSKA (reference sequence). CDR3 amino acids: CSARVTDYGYTF. As DNA, the CDR3 is TGCAGTGCTAGAGTGACGGACTATGGCTACACCTTC.

This clonotype was seen ten or more times. The V gene is TRBV12-3 or TRBV12-4, the J gene TRBJ2-7; the D is unclear. The CDR3 runs 12 residues. V gave up 4 bases and J gave up 4 bases, with 8 bases separating them. The CDR3 nucleotides read TGTGCCAGCAGTTCAGGATTATACGAGCAGTACTTC. Protein product: CASSSGLYEQYF.

This clonotype was observed a handful of times. This rearrangement joins TRBV15 to TRBJ2-5; weak D call: TRBD2 (6 bases). Germline loops: CDR1 LNHNV, CDR2 YYDKDF (reference sequence). The CDR3 sequence is 16 residues long. V was trimmed by 0 bases and J by 5 bases, leaving 16 bases between them. The CDR3 region is CATSRERGRESETQYF. The CDR3 nucleotides are TGTGCCACCAGCAGAGAGCGGGGTCGAGAGTCGGAGACCCAGTACTTC.

This chain links TRBV9 with TRBJ2-7, with 10 nucleotides matching TRBD1. With V trimmed by 2 bases and J by 6 bases, 5 bases remained unmatched. CDR1 SGDLS and CDR2 YYNGEE come from the germline V gene. The CDR3 contains 14 residues. CDR3 bases: TGTGCCAGCAGCGTTGGGACAGGGGATGCCGAGCAGTACTTC. Translating gives CASSVGTGDAEQYF.

The chain carries TRBV4-1 and TRBJ2-1, with D possibly being TRBD2 (5 bases). Trimming took 0 bases from V and 0 from J, leaving 6 bases between them. Germline CDR1 is MGHRA and CDR2 is YSYEKL. The CDR3 has 15 amino acids. The CDR3 sequence: CASSQDGGSYNEQFF. The CDR3 region has the DNA TGCGCCAGCAGCCAAGATGGAGGCTCCTACAATGAGCAGTTCTTC.

Written as DNA, the CDR3 is TGTGCCAGTAGTATGTTCGGGGCCAACGTCCTGACTTTC. This codes for CASSMFGANVLTF. V gene TRBV19 combines with J gene TRBJ2-6; D gene unclear. CDR1 is LNHDA, CDR2 SQIVND, per germline (reference sequence). This CDR3 has 13 amino acids. V lost 3 bases, J lost 4 bases, and 4 bases lay in between.

This clonotype appeared many times. V usage is TRBV12-3 or TRBV12-4 and J usage is TRBJ2-1; D possibly uses TRBD1 or TRBD2 (5 bases each). The CDR3 is made up of 11 amino acids. The ends were cut back, 4 bases at V and 14 bases at J, with 12 bases in the middle. CDR3 loop: CASSYQGEEFF. As DNA, the CDR3 is TGTGCCAGCAGTTACCAGGGAGAGGAGTTCTTC.

This clonotype appeared a few times. The chain joins TRBV6-1 to TRBJ2-7, with D unclear. V lost 4 bases and J lost 3, with 19 bases in between. The CDR3 length is 16 residues. Looked up from germline, CDR1 is MNHNS and CDR2 is SASEGT. The chain's CDR3 is CASSGNLFVTNYEQYV. Written as DNA, the CDR3 is TGTGCCAGCAGTGGGAACCTTTTCGTGACAAACTACGAGCAGTACGTC.

This clonotype came up many times. The chain combines TRBV29-1 with TRBJ1-5; the D is unclear. The CDR3 is 14 residues long. The V gene's germline CDR1 is SQVTM and CDR2 ANQGSEA. Deletions cut 2 bases from V and 0 bases from J, with 8 bases between. CDR3 sequence reads: CSVEMADSNQPQHF. The CDR3 DNA is TGCAGCGTTGAAATGGCAGATAGCAATCAGCCCCAGCATTTT.

Many counts were recorded for this clonotype. This chain connects TRBV10-3 to TRBJ2-3, with 9 bases that match TRBD1. The V gene end was trimmed by 11 bases and the J gene end by 6 bases; junction bases not matched to a gene: 15. This CDR3 comprises 15 residues. Germline CDR1 ENHRY, CDR2 SYGVKD. The CDR3 DNA reads TGTGCCTCCCAATATGAGACAGGGGGTGAGGATACGCAGTATTTT. Residues: CASQYETGGEDTQYF.

This clonotype was picked up many times. CDR3 amino acids: CASSLYVSSSYNEQFF. CDR3 DNA sequence: TGCGCCAGCAGCTTATATGTGTCGAGCTCCTACAATGAGCAGTTCTTC. This sequence joins TRBV5-1 and TRBJ2-1; no reliable D call. Germline V gene sequence: CDR1 SGHRS, CDR2 YFSETQ. The CDR3 is 16 residues long. V shed 2 bases and J shed 0 bases, with 12 bases lying between them.

The sample holds many counts of this clonotype. The chain is built from TRBV7-6 and TRBJ1-1, with D perhaps matching TRBD1 (5 bases). CDR1 and CDR2 (germline): SGHVS, FNYEAQ. With 2 bases removed from V and 4 bases from J, the gap between germline ends came to 17 bases. The length of the CDR3 is 16 residues. CDR3 loop: CASSLNTGVRTTEAFF. CDR3 sequence (DNA): TGTGCCAGCAGCTTAAACACAGGCGTTAGAACCACTGAAGCTTTCTTT.

In this sample, this clonotype turned up many times. The chain recombines TRBV20-1 with TRBJ2-3, with 7 bases identical to TRBD2. The CDR3 has 21 residues. Trimming cost V 3 bases and J 0 bases; bases outside gene matches: 24. The V gene's germline CDR1 is DFQATT and CDR2 SNEGSKA (reference sequence). The CDR3 region has the DNA TGCAGTGCTAGTCCCCCTTCCCGGGACTATATCTCCGGTAGTAGCACAGATACGCAGTATTTT. This gives the protein CSASPPSRDYISGSSTDTQYF.